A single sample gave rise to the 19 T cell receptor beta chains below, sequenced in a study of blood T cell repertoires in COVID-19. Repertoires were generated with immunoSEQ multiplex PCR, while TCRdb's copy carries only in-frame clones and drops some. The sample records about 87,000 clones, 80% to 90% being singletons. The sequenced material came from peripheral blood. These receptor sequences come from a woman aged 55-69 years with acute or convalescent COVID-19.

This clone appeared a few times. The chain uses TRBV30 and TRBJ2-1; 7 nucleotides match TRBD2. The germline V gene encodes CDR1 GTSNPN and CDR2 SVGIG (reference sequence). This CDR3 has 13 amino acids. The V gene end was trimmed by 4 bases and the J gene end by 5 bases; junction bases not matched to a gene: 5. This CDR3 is CAWTRGSNNEQFF. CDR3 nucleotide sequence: TGTGCCTGGACGCGCGGGAGCAACAATGAGCAGTTCTTC.

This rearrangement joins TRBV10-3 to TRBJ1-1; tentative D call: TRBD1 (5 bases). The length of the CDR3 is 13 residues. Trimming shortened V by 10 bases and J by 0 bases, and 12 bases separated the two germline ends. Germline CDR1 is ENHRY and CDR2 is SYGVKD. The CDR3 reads CATRGTVNTEAFF. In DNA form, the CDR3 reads TGTGCCACCCGGGGGACGGTGAACACTGAAGCTTTCTTT.

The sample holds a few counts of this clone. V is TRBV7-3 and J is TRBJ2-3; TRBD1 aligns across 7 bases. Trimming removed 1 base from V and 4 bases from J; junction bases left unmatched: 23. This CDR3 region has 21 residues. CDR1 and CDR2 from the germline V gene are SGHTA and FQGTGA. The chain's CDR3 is CASSLIAVSRQGEDNADTQYF. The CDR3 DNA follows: TGTGCCAGCAGCTTAATAGCCGTATCGAGACAGGGAGAGGATAACGCAGATACGCAGTATTTT.

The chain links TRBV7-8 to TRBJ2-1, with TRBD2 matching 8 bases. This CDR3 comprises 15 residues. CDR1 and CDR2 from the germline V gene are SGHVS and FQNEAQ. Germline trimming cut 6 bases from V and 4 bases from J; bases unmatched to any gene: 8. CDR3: CASSPTGGDYNEQFF. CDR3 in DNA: TGTGCCAGCAGTCCCACGGGGGGGGATTACAATGAGCAGTTCTTC.

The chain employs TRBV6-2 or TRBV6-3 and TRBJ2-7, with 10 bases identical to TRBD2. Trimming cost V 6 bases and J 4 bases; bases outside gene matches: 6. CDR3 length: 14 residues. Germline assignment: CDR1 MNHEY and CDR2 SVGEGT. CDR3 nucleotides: TGTGCCAGCAGCAAACTAGCGGGGCGATACGAGCAGTACTTC. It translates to CASSKLAGRYEQYF.

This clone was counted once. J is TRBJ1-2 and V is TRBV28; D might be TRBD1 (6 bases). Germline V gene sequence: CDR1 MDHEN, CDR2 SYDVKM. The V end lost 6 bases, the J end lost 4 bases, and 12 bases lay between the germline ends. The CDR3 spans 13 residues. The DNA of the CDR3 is TGTGCCAGCAGACGGACAGAGCTCTATGGCTACACCTTC. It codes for CASRRTELYGYTF.

In DNA, the CDR3 is TGTGCCAGCAGCCGAACCGGGACACTTAGCACAGATACGCAGTATTTT. Its translation is CASSRTGTLSTDTQYF. This chain connects TRBV5-5 to TRBJ2-3, with a tentative D call TRBD1 (6 bases). The germline CDR1 and CDR2 sequences are SGHKS and YYEKEE (reference sequence). The V gene lost 4 bases and the J gene lost 0 bases, with 15 bases spanning the gap. This CDR3 region has 16 residues.

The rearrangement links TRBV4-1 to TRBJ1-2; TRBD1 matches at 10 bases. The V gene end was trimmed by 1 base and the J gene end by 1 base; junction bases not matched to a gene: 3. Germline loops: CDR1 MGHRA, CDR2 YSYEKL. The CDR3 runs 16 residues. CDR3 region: CASSQVGQGNNYGYTF. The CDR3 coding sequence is TGCGCCAGCAGCCAAGTGGGACAGGGGAATAACTATGGCTACACCTTC.

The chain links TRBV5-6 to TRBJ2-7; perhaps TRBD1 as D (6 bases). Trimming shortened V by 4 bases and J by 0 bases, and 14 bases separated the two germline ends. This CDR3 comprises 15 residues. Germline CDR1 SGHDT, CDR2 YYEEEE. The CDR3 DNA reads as TGTGCCAGCAGCCCCTTGGGGACACTCTCCTACGAGCAGTACTTC. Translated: CASSPLGTLSYEQYF.

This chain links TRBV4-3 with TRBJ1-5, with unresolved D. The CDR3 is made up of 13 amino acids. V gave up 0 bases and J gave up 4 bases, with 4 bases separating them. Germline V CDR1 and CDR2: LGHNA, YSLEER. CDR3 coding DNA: TGCGCCAGCAGCCAAGACAGTAATCAGCCCCAGCATTTT. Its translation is CASSQDSNQPQHF.

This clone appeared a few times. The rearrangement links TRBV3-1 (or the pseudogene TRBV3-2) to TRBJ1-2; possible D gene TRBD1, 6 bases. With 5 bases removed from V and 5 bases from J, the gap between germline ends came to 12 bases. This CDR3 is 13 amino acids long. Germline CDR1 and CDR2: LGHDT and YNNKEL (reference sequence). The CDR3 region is CASSRTDDYGYTF. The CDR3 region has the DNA TGTGCCAGCAGCAGGACAGATGATTATGGCTACACCTTC.

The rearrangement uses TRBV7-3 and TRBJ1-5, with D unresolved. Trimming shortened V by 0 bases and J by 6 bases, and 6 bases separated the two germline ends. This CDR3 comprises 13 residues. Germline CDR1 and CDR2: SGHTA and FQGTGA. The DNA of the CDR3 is TGTGCCAGCAGCTTAACAGGCGGTCAGCCCCAGCATTTT. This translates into CASSLTGGQPQHF.

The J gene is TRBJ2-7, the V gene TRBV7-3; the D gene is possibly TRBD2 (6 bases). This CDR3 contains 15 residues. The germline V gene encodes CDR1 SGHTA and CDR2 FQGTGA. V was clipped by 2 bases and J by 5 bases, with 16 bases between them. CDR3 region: CASSLSPGGLNEQYF. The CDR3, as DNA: TGTGCCAGCAGCTTATCACCCGGGGGACTGAACGAGCAGTACTTC.

Here the CDR3 DNA reads TGCGCCAGCAGCGAGGGCGTACTTGATAGCACAGATACGCAGTATTTT. Its protein product is CASSEGVLDSTDTQYF. V is TRBV5-1 and J is TRBJ2-3; maybe TRBD2 (5 bases). Trimming pared 4 bases from V and 0 bases from J, leaving 15 bases between. CDR1 and CDR2 (germline): SGHRS, YFSETQ. There are 16 residues in the CDR3.

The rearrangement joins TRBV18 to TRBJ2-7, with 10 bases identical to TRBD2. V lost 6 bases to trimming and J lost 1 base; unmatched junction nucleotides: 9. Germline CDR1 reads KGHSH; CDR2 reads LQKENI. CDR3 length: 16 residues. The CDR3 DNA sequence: TGTGCCAGCTCCCCAACTAGCGGGAAAGAATCCTACGAGCAGTACTTC. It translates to CASSPTSGKESYEQYF.

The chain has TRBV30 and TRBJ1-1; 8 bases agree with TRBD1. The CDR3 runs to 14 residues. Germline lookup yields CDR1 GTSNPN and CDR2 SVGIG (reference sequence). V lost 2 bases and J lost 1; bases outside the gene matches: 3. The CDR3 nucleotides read TGTGCCTGGAGTACCGGACAGGGGAACACTGAAGCTTTCTTT. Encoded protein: CAWSTGQGNTEAFF.

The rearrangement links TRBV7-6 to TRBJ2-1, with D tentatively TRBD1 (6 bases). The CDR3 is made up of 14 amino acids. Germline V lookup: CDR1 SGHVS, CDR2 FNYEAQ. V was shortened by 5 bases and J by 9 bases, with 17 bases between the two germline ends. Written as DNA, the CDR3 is TGTGCCAGCAGCACGTTCCAGGGACACCGTGAGCAGTTCTTC. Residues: CASSTFQGHREQFF.

The CDR3 reads CASSLGGGRQPQHF. For the CDR3, the DNA is TGCGCCAGCAGCTTGGGTGGGGGCAGGCAGCCCCAGCATTTT. The chain employs TRBV5-1 and TRBJ1-5, with D possibly TRBD1 on 6 matching bases. V lost 0 bases and J lost 7, with 11 bases in between. CDR1 is SGHRS, CDR2 YFSETQ, per germline. The CDR3 has 14 residues.

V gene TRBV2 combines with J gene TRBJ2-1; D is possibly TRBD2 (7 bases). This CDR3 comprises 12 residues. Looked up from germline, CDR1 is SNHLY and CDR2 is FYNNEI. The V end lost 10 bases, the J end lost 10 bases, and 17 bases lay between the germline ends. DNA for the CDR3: TGTGCCACCCAAGGAGAGGGGGGGGAGCAGTTCTTC. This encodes CATQGEGGEQFF.